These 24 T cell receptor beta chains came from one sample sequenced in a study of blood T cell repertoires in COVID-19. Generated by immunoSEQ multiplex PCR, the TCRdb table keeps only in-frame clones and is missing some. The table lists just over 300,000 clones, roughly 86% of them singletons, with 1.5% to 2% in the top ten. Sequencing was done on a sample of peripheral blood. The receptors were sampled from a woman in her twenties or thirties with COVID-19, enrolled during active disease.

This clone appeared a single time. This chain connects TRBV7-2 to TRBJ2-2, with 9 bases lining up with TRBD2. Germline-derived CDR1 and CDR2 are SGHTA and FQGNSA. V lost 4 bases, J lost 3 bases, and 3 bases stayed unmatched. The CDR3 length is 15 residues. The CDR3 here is CASSSQRGDTGELFF. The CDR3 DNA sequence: TGTGCCAGCAGCTCTCAGCGGGGGGACACCGGGGAGCTGTTTTTT.

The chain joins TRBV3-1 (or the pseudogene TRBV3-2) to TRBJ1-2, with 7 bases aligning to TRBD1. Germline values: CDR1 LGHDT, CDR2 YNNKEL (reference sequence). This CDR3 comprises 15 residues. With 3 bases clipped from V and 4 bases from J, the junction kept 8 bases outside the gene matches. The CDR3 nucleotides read TGTGCCAGCAGCCACAATGACAGGGATTCCTATGGCTACACCTTC. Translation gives CASSHNDRDSYGYTF.

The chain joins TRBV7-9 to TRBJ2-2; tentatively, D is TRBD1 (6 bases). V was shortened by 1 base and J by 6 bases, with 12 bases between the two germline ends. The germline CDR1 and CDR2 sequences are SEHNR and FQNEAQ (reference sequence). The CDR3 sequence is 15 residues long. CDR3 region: CASSLVQGKAGELFF. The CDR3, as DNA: TGTGCCAGCAGCTTAGTACAGGGTAAAGCCGGGGAGCTGTTTTTT.

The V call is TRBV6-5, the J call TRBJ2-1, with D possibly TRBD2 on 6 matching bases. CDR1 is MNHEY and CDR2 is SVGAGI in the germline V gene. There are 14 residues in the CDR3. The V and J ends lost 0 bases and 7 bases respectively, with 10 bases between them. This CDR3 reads CASSYSGGVNEQFF. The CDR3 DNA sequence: TGTGCCAGCAGTTACTCAGGCGGGGTGAATGAGCAGTTCTTC.

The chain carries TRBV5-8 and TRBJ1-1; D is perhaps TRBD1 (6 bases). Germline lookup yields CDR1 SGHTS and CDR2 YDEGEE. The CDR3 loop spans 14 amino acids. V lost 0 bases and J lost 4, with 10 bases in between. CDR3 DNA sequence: TGTGCCAGCAGCTTGGGGCAGGGGATCACTGAAGCTTTCTTT. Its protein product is CASSLGQGITEAFF. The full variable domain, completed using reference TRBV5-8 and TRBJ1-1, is EAGVTQSPTHLIKTRGQQATLRCSPISGHTSVYWYQQALGLGLQFLLWYDEGEERNRGNFPPRFSGRQFPNYSSELNVNALELEDSALYLCASSLGQGITEAFFGQGTRLTVV.

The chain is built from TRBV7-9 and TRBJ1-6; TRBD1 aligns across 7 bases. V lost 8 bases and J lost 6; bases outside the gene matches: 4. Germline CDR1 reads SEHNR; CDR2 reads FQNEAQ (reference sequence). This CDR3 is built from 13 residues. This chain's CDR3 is CASARQGNSPLHF. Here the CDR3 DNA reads TGTGCCAGCGCCCGACAGGGTAATTCACCCCTCCACTTT.

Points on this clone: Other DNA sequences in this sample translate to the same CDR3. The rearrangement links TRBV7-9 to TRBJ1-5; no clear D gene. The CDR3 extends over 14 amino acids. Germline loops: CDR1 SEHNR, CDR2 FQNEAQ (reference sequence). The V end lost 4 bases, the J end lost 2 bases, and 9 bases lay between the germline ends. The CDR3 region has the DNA TGTGCCAGCAGCTACGGAACAGGCAATCAGCCCCAGCATTTT. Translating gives CASSYGTGNQPQHF.

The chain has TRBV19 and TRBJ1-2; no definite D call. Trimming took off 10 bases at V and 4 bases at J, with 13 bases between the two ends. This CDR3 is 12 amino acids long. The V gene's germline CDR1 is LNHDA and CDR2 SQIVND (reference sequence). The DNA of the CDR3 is TGTGCCACTCGCCCAGGTGGCTATGGCTACACCTTC. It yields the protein CATRPGGYGYTF. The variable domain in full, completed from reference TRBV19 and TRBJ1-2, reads DGGITQSPKYLFRKEGQNVTLSCEQNLNHDAMYWYRQDPGQGLRLIYYSQIVNDFQKGDIAEGYSVSREKKESFPLTVTSAQKNPTAFYLCATRPGGYGYTFGSGTRLTVV.

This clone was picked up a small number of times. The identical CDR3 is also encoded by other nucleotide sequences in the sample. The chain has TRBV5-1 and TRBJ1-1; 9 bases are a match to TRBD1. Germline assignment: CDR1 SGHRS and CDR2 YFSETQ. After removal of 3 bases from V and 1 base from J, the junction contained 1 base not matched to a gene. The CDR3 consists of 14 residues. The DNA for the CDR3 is TGCGCCAGCAGCTGGGGACAGGGGAACACTGAAGCTTTCTTT. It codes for CASSWGQGNTEAFF. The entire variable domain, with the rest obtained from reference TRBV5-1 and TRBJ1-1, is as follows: KAGVTQTPRYLIKTRGQQVTLSCSPISGHRSVSWYQQTPGQGLQFLFEYFSETQRNKGNFPGRFSGRQFSNSRSEMNVSTLELGDSALYLCASSWGQGNTEAFFGQGTRLTVV.

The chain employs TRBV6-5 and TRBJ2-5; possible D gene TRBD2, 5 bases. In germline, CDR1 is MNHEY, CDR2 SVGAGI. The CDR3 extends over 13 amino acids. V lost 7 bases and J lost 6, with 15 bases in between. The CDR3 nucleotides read TGTGCCAGCAAGCGGACGGCTGCCCAGACCCAGTACTTC. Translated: CASKRTAAQTQYF.

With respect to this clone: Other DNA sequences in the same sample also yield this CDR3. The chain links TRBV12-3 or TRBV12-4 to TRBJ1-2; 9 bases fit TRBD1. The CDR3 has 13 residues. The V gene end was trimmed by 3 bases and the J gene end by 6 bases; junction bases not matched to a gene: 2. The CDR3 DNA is TGTGCCAGCAGTTTGGGACAGGGAGATGGCTACACCTTC. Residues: CASSLGQGDGYTF.

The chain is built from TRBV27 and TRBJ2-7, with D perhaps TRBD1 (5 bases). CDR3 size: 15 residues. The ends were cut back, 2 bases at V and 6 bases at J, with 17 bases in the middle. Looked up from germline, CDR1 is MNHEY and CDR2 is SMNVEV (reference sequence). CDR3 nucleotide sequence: TGTGCCAGCAGTTTAGGACACCTCCTATGGGTCGAGCAGTACGTC. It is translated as CASSLGHLLWVEQYV.

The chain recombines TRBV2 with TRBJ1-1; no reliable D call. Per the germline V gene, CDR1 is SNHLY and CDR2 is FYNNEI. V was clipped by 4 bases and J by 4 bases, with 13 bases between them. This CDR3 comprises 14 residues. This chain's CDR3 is CASSVRLEATEAFF. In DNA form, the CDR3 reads TGTGCCAGCAGTGTTCGCCTGGAGGCCACTGAAGCTTTCTTT.

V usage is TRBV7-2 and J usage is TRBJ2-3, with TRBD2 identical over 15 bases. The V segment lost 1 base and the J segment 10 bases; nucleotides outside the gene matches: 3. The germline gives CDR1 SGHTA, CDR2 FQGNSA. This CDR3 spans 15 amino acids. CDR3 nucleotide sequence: TGTGCCAGCAGCTTAGGGACTAGCGGGGGGGAGCCGCAGTATTTT. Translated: CASSLGTSGGEPQYF.

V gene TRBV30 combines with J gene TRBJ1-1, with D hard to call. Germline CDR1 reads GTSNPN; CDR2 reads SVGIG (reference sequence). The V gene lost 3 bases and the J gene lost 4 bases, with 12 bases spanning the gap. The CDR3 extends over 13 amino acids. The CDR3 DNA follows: TGTGCCTGGAGCGCTGAGTGGGCCACTGAAGCTTTCTTT. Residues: CAWSAEWATEAFF.

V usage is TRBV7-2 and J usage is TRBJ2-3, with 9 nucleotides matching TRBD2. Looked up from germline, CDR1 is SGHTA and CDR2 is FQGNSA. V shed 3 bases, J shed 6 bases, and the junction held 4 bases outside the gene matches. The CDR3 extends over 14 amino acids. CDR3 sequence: CASSLGGGEDTQYF. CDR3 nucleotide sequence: TGTGCCAGCAGCTTGGGCGGGGGGGAGGATACGCAGTATTTT.

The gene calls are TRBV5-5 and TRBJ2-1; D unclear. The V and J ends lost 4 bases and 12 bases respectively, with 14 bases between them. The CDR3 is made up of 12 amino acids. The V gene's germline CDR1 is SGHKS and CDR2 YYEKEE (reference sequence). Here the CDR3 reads CASSPTLKRQFF. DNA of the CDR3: TGTGCCAGCAGCCCGACTTTGAAGCGGCAGTTCTTC.

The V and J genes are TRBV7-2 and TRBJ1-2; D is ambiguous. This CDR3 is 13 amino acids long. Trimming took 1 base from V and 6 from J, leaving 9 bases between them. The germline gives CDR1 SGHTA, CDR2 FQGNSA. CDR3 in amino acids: CASSLGPSDGYTF. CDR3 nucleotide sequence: TGTGCCAGCAGCTTAGGCCCATCGGATGGCTACACCTTC.

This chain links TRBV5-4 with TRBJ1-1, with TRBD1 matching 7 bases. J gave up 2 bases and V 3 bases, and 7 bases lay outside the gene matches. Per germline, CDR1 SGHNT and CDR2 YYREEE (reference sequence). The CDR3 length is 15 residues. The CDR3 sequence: CASSSMGQPNTEAFF. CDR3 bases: TGTGCCAGCAGCTCAATGGGACAGCCCAACACTGAAGCTTTCTTT.

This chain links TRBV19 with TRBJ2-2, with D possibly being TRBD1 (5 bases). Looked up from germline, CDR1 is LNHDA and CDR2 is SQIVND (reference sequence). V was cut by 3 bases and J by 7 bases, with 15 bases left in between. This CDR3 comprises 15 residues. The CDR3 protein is CASSILFQGGGELFF. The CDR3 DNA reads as TGTGCCAGTAGTATTTTATTTCAGGGTGGCGGGGAGCTGTTTTTT.

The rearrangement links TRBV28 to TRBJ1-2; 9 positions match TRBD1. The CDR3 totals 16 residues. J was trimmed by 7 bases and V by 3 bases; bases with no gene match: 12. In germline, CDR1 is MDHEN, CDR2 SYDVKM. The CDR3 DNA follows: TGTGCCAGCAGTTTGGGGCCCGGACAGGGGAAAAGTGGCTACACCTTC. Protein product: CASSLGPGQGKSGYTF.

In DNA, the CDR3 is TGTGCCAGCAGCTTTGGGACAGGGGCCGGTGGGGCTTTCTTT. The encoded protein is CASSFGTGAGGAFF. This chain uses TRBV5-5 with TRBJ1-1; TRBD1 matches 10 bases. Germline values: CDR1 SGHKS, CDR2 YYEKEE (reference sequence). This CDR3 is built from 14 residues. The V and J ends lost 2 bases and 11 bases, in that order; junction bases with no gene match: 9.

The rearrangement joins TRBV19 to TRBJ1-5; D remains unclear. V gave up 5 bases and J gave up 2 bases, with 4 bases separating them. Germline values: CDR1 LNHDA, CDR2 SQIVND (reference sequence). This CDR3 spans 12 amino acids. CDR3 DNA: TGTGCCAGTAGTCCGGGCAATCAGCCCCAGCATTTT. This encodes CASSPGNQPQHF.

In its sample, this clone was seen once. CDR3: CASSIGPGGGELFF. For the CDR3, the DNA is TGTGCCAGCAGCATTGGGCCAGGGGGCGGGGAGCTGTTTTTT. The chain uses TRBV11-2 and TRBJ2-2, with TRBD1 matching 7 bases. CDR3 length: 14 amino acids. J gave up 7 bases and V 5 bases, and 7 bases lay outside the gene matches. The germline gives CDR1 SGHAT, CDR2 FQNNGV. The full variable domain, its missing parts supplied by reference TRBV11-2 and TRBJ2-2, is EAGVAQSPRYKIIEKRQSVAFWCNPISGHATLYWYQQILGQGPKLLIQFQNNGVVDDSQLPKDRFSAERLKGVDSTLKIQPAKLEDSAVYLCASSIGPGGGELFFGEGSRLTVL.